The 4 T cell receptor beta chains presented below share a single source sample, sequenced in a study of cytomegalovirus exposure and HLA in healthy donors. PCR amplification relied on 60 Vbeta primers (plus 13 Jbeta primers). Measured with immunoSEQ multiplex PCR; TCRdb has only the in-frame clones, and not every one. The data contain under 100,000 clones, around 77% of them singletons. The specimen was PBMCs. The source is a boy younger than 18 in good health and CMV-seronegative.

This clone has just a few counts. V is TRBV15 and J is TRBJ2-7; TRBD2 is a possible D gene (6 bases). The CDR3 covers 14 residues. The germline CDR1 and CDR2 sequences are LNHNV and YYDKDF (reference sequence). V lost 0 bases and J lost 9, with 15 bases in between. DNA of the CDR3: TGTGCCACCAGCAGAGACCGGGGGAGGTCCGGGCAGTACTTC. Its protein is CATSRDRGRSGQYF.

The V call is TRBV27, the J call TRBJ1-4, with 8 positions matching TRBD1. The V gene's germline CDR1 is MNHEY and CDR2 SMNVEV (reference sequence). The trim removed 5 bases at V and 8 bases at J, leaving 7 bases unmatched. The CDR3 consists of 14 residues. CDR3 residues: CASSPQGEGEKLFF. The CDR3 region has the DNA TGTGCCAGCAGTCCACAGGGGGAGGGGGAAAAACTGTTTTTT.

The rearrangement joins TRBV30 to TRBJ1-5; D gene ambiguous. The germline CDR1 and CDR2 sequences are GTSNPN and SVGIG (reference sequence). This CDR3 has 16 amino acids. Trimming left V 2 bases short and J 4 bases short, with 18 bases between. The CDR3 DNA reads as TGTGCCTGGAGTCCCGACTGGGGAGTAGATAATCAGCCCCAGCATTTT. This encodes CAWSPDWGVDNQPQHF.

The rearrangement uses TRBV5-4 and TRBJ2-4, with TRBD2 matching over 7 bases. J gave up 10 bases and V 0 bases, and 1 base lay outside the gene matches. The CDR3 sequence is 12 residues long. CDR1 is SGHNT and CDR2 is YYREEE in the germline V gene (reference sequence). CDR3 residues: CASSLVGGIQYF. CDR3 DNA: TGTGCCAGCAGCTTGGTGGGAGGGATTCAGTACTTC.